A single TCR beta chain is shown here with its context. The table lists this clonotype with many counts. The antigen it binds to is not known. Per-nucleotide qualities are absent, and no much larger clonotype sits a single base away. The data were taken from a study of T-cell reconstitution after alpha-beta-depleted transplantation in children listed by TCRdb under 2016. Background for the entire study: The study quantitatively tracked T-cell immune reconstitution after TCRalphabeta/CD19-depleted allogeneic hematopoietic cell transplantation in children using TCR repertoire profiling.

Per the germline V gene, SGHRS is the CDR1 and YFSETQ is the CDR2. Trimming removed 4 bases from V and 6 bases from J; the gene matches leave 9 bases unexplained. From the cysteine up to the phenylalanine, the CDR3 has a length of 15 residues. The retained sequence is limited to the CDR3, 45 bases, with the frame set at the first base. The library was made by PCR. Sequencer: Illumina HiSeq 2500. To normalize quantification of the TCRbeta repertoire, the TCR libraries were built with molecular barcoding that relied on unique molecular identifiers. In-frame beta chains were kept once TCRdb had trimmed the public reads at Q25 with fastp and called clones with MiXCR. Each entry is one CDR3 protein sequence, shown with its most common DNA and genes. In all, the sample holds a few hundred thousand distinct CDR3 sequences, and roughly a tenth of those were seen once. The ten largest account for over 4.5% of the sample.

This receptor was obtained from a human donor who donated a stem cell graft to a child with SCID. Sequenced here: PBMCs from the stem cell graft donor, sampled from the stem cell graft. The sequence is built from TRBV5-1 and TRBJ2-2; the central 7 bases match TRBD2. The nucleotide sequence is given as TGCGCCAGCAGCGTGGGACTCCGGGGGGCCGGGGAGCTGTTTTTT. It codes for CASSVGLRGAGELFF.